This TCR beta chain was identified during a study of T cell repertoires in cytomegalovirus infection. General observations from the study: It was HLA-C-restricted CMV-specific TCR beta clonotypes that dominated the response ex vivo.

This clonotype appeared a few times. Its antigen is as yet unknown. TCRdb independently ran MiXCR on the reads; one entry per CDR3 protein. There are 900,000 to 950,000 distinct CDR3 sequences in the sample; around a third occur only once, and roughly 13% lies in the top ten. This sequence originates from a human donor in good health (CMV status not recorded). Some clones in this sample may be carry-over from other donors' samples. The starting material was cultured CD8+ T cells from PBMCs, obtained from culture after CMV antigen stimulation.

CDR3 in amino acids: CASSYSSLKDSNTEAFF. CDR3 in DNA: TGTGCCAGCAGTTACTCAAGCCTTAAGGACAGCAACACTGAAGCTTTCTTT. The chain couples TRBV6-6 to TRBJ1-1; tentatively, D is TRBD1 (6 bases). CDR3 length equals 17 residues. Germline-derived CDR1 and CDR2 are MNHNY and SVGAGI (reference sequence). V dropped 0 bases and J dropped 2 bases, with 16 bases sitting between them.